The 16 T cell receptor beta chains below were found in one sample sequenced in a study of control samples from healthy donors and cancer patients. The method was immunoSEQ multiplex PCR; TCRdb's version includes in-frame clones alone and lacks a portion of them. The repertoire consists of some 150,000 clones, with approximately 91% occurring once and the leading ten covering under 4%. What was sequenced was blood. The source of these receptors is a man aged 25 to 40 in good health.

The chain recombines TRBV10-3 with TRBJ2-3; D possibly matches TRBD1 or TRBD2 (5 bases each). CDR1 ENHRY and CDR2 SYGVKD come from the germline V gene. The CDR3 sequence is 14 residues long. The V end was cut by 11 bases, the J end by 0 bases, with 15 bases between. CDR3 amino acids: CAAQWDLSTDTQYF. The CDR3 coding sequence is TGTGCCGCCCAATGGGACCTAAGCACAGATACGCAGTATTTT.

CDR3 amino acids: CASSELGAFF. The DNA of the CDR3 is TGTGCCAGCAGTGAATTAGGGGCTTTCTTT. The rearrangement links TRBV6-1 to TRBJ1-1; D is ambiguous. Germline V gene lookup returns CDR1 MNHNS and CDR2 SASEGT. V was shortened by 2 bases and J by 11 bases, with 6 bases between the two germline ends. CDR3 length: 10 residues.

The V call is TRBV27, the J call TRBJ2-7, with TRBD2 matching 7 bases. The germline V gene has CDR1 MNHEY and CDR2 SMNVEV (reference sequence). The V and J ends lost 6 bases and 6 bases, in that order; junction bases with no gene match: 11. The CDR3 contains 14 residues. This CDR3 reads CASRLGGTAAEQYF. DNA of the CDR3: TGTGCCAGCAGGCTGGGGGGGACGGCGGCCGAGCAGTACTTC.

The gene calls are TRBV27 and TRBJ1-3, with unresolved D. This CDR3 comprises 13 residues. V lost 5 bases, J lost 3 bases, and 8 bases lay in between. Per the germline V gene, CDR1 is MNHEY and CDR2 is SMNVEV (reference sequence). The CDR3 region is CASSPLNGNTIYF. The CDR3 DNA sequence: TGTGCCAGCAGTCCCCTGAATGGAAACACCATATATTTT.

This clone has only a few counts. The same CDR3 can be traced to other DNA sequences in this sample. The chain joins TRBV6-1 to TRBJ1-2, with D unresolved. The CDR3 has 13 residues. Germline V gene data show CDR1 as MNHNS and CDR2 as SASEGT. The V gene lost 0 bases and the J gene lost 4 bases, with 6 bases spanning the gap. The CDR3 nucleotides read TGTGCCAGCAGTGAAGCGGGCGGCTATGGCTACACCTTC. Translated, it gives CASSEAGGYGYTF.

The rearrangement joins TRBV20-1 to TRBJ1-1, with no clear D. The CDR3 covers 10 residues. Trimming shortened V by 5 bases and J by 8 bases, and 9 bases separated the two germline ends. Per germline, CDR1 DFQATT and CDR2 SNEGSKA (reference sequence). CDR3 residues: CSAQDKEAFF. The CDR3 DNA sequence: TGCAGTGCTCAAGACAAGGAAGCTTTCTTT.

This clone was seen only once. The chain carries TRBV18 and TRBJ1-4; D not resolved. Trimming removed 3 bases from V and 8 bases from J, with 7 bases in between. CDR3 length: 12 residues. Germline-derived CDR1 and CDR2 are KGHSH and LQKENI. The DNA of the CDR3 is TGTGCCAGCTCACCGGGAAGAGAAAAACTGTTTTTT. Residues: CASSPGREKLFF.

The chain links TRBV7-2 to TRBJ2-7; D remains ambiguous. Germline CDR1 reads SGHTA; CDR2 reads FQGNSA. V was trimmed by 2 bases and J by 5 bases, leaving 13 bases between them. This CDR3 spans 14 amino acids. The CDR3 DNA follows: TGTGCCAGCAGCTTACTCTTTGTAAACGACGAGCAGTACTTC. It translates to CASSLLFVNDEQYF.

The chain links TRBV5-8 to TRBJ2-1, with D possibly being TRBD2 (5 bases). Germline V gene data show CDR1 as SGHTS and CDR2 as YDEGEE. CDR3 length equals 15 residues. The ends were cut back, 1 base at V and 2 bases at J, with 10 bases in the middle. The CDR3, as DNA: TGTGCCAGCAGCTTGCCTAGCTGGACCTACAATGAGCAGTTCTTC. It yields the protein CASSLPSWTYNEQFF.

The chain carries TRBV14 and TRBJ1-1, with D unresolved. V was clipped by 5 bases and J by 1 base, with 8 bases between them. In germline, CDR1 is SGHDN, CDR2 FVKESK. CDR3 length: 13 amino acids. The CDR3 nucleotides read TGTGCCAGCAGCAAAGGGTGGAACACTGAAGCTTTCTTT. Encoded protein: CASSKGWNTEAFF.

The chain is built from TRBV10-3 and TRBJ2-1, with 11 bases aligning to TRBD1. This CDR3 region has 14 residues. Germline CDR1 is ENHRY and CDR2 is SYGVKD. The J segment lost 8 bases and the V segment lost 6 bases, leaving 6 bases of the junction unmatched. In DNA, the CDR3 is TGTGCCATCAGGGGGGGACAGGGGGAGGATGAGCAGTTCTTC. This encodes CAIRGGQGEDEQFF.

This clone has a single count. The chain links TRBV6-5 to TRBJ2-7, with D possibly TRBD2 on 6 matching bases. CDR3 length equals 15 residues. In germline, CDR1 is MNHEY, CDR2 SVGAGI. V lost 4 bases and J 5 bases, leaving 18 bases between the germline ends. The CDR3 protein is CASSSSTGTFHEQYF. The CDR3 DNA reads as TGTGCCAGCAGTTCGTCAACCGGGACTTTTCACGAGCAGTACTTC.

The V call is TRBV7-8, the J call TRBJ2-4, with TRBD2 matching over 9 bases. This CDR3 spans 15 amino acids. V dropped 3 bases and J dropped 8; count of bases not matched to a gene: 8. From germline, CDR1 is SGHVS and CDR2 FQNEAQ. CDR3 amino acids: CASSLGGGARDIQYF. The CDR3 nucleotides read TGTGCCAGCAGCTTGGGCGGGGGGGCCAGGGACATTCAGTACTTC.

V gene TRBV6-1 combines with J gene TRBJ1-4, with 10 bases fitting TRBD1. V lost 3 bases and J lost 5; bases outside the gene matches: 15. Germline V gene lookup returns CDR1 MNHNS and CDR2 SASEGT. This CDR3 comprises 19 residues. The CDR3 protein is CASSDTHGRQGARNEKLFF. In DNA form, the CDR3 reads TGTGCCAGCAGTGATACCCACGGACGACAGGGGGCTCGAAATGAAAAACTGTTTTTT.

The V and J genes are TRBV7-6 and TRBJ2-7; D is unresolved. Per the germline V gene, CDR1 is SGHVS and CDR2 is FNYEAQ. The CDR3 covers 18 residues. V gave up 5 bases and J gave up 5 bases, with 28 bases separating them. CDR3 amino acids: CASSPRTPVPRVGNEQYF. CDR3 DNA: TGTGCCAGCAGCCCACGAACCCCTGTTCCAAGGGTAGGTAACGAGCAGTACTTC.

This rearrangement joins TRBV21-1 to TRBJ1-4. TRBV21-1 is deemed a pseudogene. The CDR3 has 18 residues. CDR3 sequence (DNA): TGTGCCAGCAGCAAAGAAGGCTTTCCGAATACAACTAATGAAAAACTGTTTTTT. Amino acids: CASSKEGFPNTTNEKLFF.